This T cell receptor (beta chain) comes out of a study of CD8+ T cells in alopecia areata. Study-wide background: Patients in the treated group were given tofacitinib by mouth, 5 to 10 mg twice a day.

Study-wide results and limits: Scalp sample data also include resident alphabeta T cells from normal skin.

Following extraction, RNA underwent reverse transcription to cDNA, which served as the sequencing template. The assay was immunoSEQ multiplex PCR, and TCRdb's table has in-frame clones only and misses some. Counted here are 200,000 to 250,000 clones, 64% occurring once; the ten biggest clones make up 4% to 5%. This clone has more than one count but fewer than ten. Its specificity is not known. Treatment defined: oral pan-JAK inhibitor, 5-10 mg twice daily. It was from alopecia areata patients that lesional scalp punch biopsies and peripheral blood were collected. V lost 3 bases to trimming and J lost 1 base, with 10 bases between them. This CDR3 comprises 14 residues. Germline V gene data show CDR1 as SQVTM and CDR2 as ANQGSEA.

The chain couples TRBV29-1 to TRBJ2-1, with D perhaps being TRBD1 or TRBD2 (5 bases each). This clonotype was obtained from a human donor with alopecia areata. Sequences were derived from CD4+ T cells sorted from blood, sampled at week 4, from a patient treated with tofacitinib. The CDR3 nucleotides read TGCAGCGTTGAGGGGGATGGGTCCTACAATGAGCAGTTCTTC. It is translated as CSVEGDGSYNEQFF.